These 3 T cell receptor beta chains share one sample of origin, sequenced in a study of shared clonotypes between healthy human individuals. The table came from immunoSEQ multiplex PCR; TCRdb's copy has only in-frame clones and leaves some out. The table records under 600,000 clones, around 97% of them present only once. The sequencing input was naive CD4+ T cells sorted from blood. As for subset: CD45RA+ positively selected. The receptor set was obtained from a woman in her twenties or thirties in good health.

J is TRBJ2-5 and V is TRBV6-5, with D hard to call. Germline CDR1 MNHEY, CDR2 SVGAGI. This CDR3 is 13 amino acids long. V shed 4 bases and J shed 3 bases, with 9 bases lying between them. CDR3 sequence: CASSSPVKETQYF. Written as DNA, the CDR3 is TGTGCCAGCAGTTCCCCGGTTAAAGAGACCCAGTACTTC.

The CDR3 protein is CASSRVRGTENTEAFF. CDR3 in DNA: TGCGCCAGCAGCCGCGTTAGGGGGACGGAGAACACTGAAGCTTTCTTT. This rearrangement joins TRBV4-1 to TRBJ1-1, with D tentatively TRBD1 (6 bases). Germline CDR1 and CDR2: MGHRA and YSYEKL. Trimming took off 4 bases at V and 1 base at J, with 16 bases between the two ends. The CDR3 has 16 residues.

The gene calls are TRBV11-2 and TRBJ2-1; no clear D gene. Germline CDR1 and CDR2: SGHAT and FQNNGV. This CDR3 region has 13 residues. V was pared by 2 bases and J by 5 bases, with 7 bases between. In DNA, the CDR3 is TGTGCCAGCAGCTTATACAGAGACAATGAGCAGTTCTTC. Translated: CASSLYRDNEQFF. The whole variable domain, remainder taken from reference TRBV11-2 and TRBJ2-1, is EAGVAQSPRYKIIEKRQSVAFWCNPISGHATLYWYQQILGQGPKLLIQFQNNGVVDDSQLPKDRFSAERLKGVDSTLKIQPAKLEDSAVYLCASSLYRDNEQFFGPGTRLTVL.